This passage covers 27 T cell receptor beta chains from one sample sequenced in a study of CD8 T cells in Susac syndrome. RNA was extracted with the RNeasy kit, and a quantity of roughly 0.5 to 1 ug was reverse transcribed using random hexamers. MiXCR, applied by TCRdb to the immunoSEQ multiplex PCR reads, yields one record per CDR3 protein. The profile shows about 150,000 distinct CDR3 sequences, roughly 94% of them singletons. Sequenced: CD4+ T cells from PBMCs. These receptors originate from a human donor in good health.

This clonotype is a singleton in its sample. The gene calls are TRBV9 and TRBJ2-1; TRBD2 agrees at 13 bases. Germline CDR1 and CDR2: SGDLS and YYNGEE. The CDR3 length is 16 residues. V was pared by 4 bases and J by 7 bases, with 8 bases of the junction left unmatched. The chain's CDR3 is CASSPRLAGGSNEQFF. The CDR3 bases are TGTGCCAGCAGCCCTAGACTAGCGGGAGGTTCTAATGAGCAGTTCTTC.

This chain joins TRBV7-6 and TRBJ2-7, with no clear D. CDR1 is SGHVS and CDR2 is FNYEAQ in the germline V gene. V lost 1 base, J lost 2 bases, and 9 bases lay in between. This CDR3 region has 14 residues. Written as DNA, the CDR3 is TGTGCCAGCAGCTTAGAGGTCGGCCCCTACGAGCAGTACTTC. Translation: CASSLEVGPYEQYF.

The CDR3 sequence is CAMRQSSGNTIYF. In nucleotides, the CDR3 is TGTGCCATGCGACAGAGCTCTGGAAACACCATATATTTT. The J gene is TRBJ1-3, the V gene TRBV12-3 or TRBV12-4; D might be TRBD1 (5 bases). The CDR3 is 13 amino acids. V lost 10 bases and J 0 bases, leaving 10 bases between the germline ends.

The rearrangement joins TRBV3-1 to TRBJ2-1; 8 bases are a match to TRBD2. Germline-derived CDR1 and CDR2 are LGHDT and YNNKEL (reference sequence). This CDR3 region has 17 residues. Unmatched junction bases numbered 16, after V lost 4 bases and J lost 8 bases. As DNA, the CDR3 is TGTGCCAGCAGCCCCAGTCCGGGACTAGTGCAGTTCCATGAGCAGTTCTTC. Protein sequence: CASSPSPGLVQFHEQFF.

The chain joins TRBV9 to TRBJ1-1, with 7 bases lining up with TRBD1. The CDR3 has 15 residues. Germline V CDR1 and CDR2: SGDLS, YYNGEE. Trimming removed 2 bases from V and 1 base from J; junction bases left unmatched: 5. The CDR3 sequence: CASSVATGPNTEAFF. CDR3 nucleotide sequence: TGTGCCAGCAGCGTGGCGACAGGGCCGAACACTGAAGCTTTCTTT.

The chain has TRBV6-5 and TRBJ2-3, with 12 bases lining up with TRBD2. The CDR3 runs to 17 residues. CDR1 and CDR2 (germline): MNHEY, SVGAGI. The V gene end was trimmed by 4 bases and the J gene end by 6 bases; junction bases not matched to a gene: 11. CDR3 amino acids: CASSFSTSGSPGDTQYF. CDR3 DNA sequence: TGTGCCAGCAGTTTTTCGACTAGCGGGAGCCCCGGGGATACGCAGTATTTT.

This chain joins TRBV5-1 and TRBJ1-1; D might be TRBD1 (6 bases). Germline V gene lookup returns CDR1 SGHRS and CDR2 YFSETQ. V was pared by 0 bases and J by 7 bases, with 13 bases between. This CDR3 spans 14 amino acids. CDR3 DNA: TGCGCCAGCAGCTTGGGGCAGGGGCGATTTGAAGCTTTCTTT. Protein sequence: CASSLGQGRFEAFF. The whole variable domain, remainder taken from reference TRBV5-1 and TRBJ1-1, is KAGVTQTPRYLIKTRGQQVTLSCSPISGHRSVSWYQQTPGQGLQFLFEYFSETQRNKGNFPGRFSGRQFSNSRSEMNVSTLELGDSALYLCASSLGQGRFEAFFGQGTRLTVV.

The chain links TRBV28 to TRBJ2-1, with D perhaps TRBD1 (6 bases). This CDR3 is built from 15 residues. V was cut by 8 bases and J by 0 bases, with 14 bases left in between. Germline V gene sequence: CDR1 MDHEN, CDR2 SYDVKM. CDR3 loop: CASPPTGRSYNEQFF. The CDR3 DNA sequence: TGTGCCAGCCCCCCGACAGGCCGCTCCTACAATGAGCAGTTCTTC.

V is TRBV7-2 and J is TRBJ2-7; D gene ambiguous. CDR3 length: 13 residues. Trimming removed 2 bases at V and 4 bases at J, with 9 bases between. Germline lookup yields CDR1 SGHTA and CDR2 FQGNSA. CDR3 sequence reads: CASSLTTLYEQYF. CDR3 bases: TGTGCCAGCAGCTTAACTACGTTGTACGAGCAGTACTTC.

The rearrangement joins TRBV30 to TRBJ2-7; possible D gene TRBD1, 6 bases. Trimming removed 0 bases at V and 5 bases at J, with 8 bases between. CDR1 GTSNPN and CDR2 SVGIG come from the germline V gene (reference sequence). The CDR3 is 12 residues long. Here the CDR3 reads CAWSVQGDEQYF. In nucleotides, the CDR3 is TGTGCCTGGAGTGTACAGGGTGACGAGCAGTACTTC.

V usage is TRBV19 and J usage is TRBJ1-2, with TRBD1 identical over 11 bases. Trimming at V came to 5 bases and at J to 5 bases, leaving 7 bases not matched to a gene. From germline, CDR1 is LNHDA and CDR2 SQIVND (reference sequence). This CDR3 contains 15 residues. In DNA, the CDR3 is TGTGCCAGTAGTCAAGGACAGGGGGCATTTTATGGCTACACCTTC. Its translation is CASSQGQGAFYGYTF.

The V call is TRBV18, the J call TRBJ1-1; D unclear. Trimming left V 3 bases short and J 8 bases short, with 10 bases between. This CDR3 has 12 residues. CDR1 and CDR2 (germline): KGHSH, LQKENI. The CDR3 DNA is TGTGCCAGCTCACCTCCAAGACGAGAAGCTTTCTTT. Protein product: CASSPPRREAFF.

The V gene is TRBV20-1, the J gene TRBJ2-5; D remains unclear. Germline loops: CDR1 DFQATT, CDR2 SNEGSKA (reference sequence). CDR3 length equals 12 residues. V dropped 8 bases and J dropped 3 bases, with 13 bases sitting between them. The CDR3 loop reads CSYWHSEETQYF. CDR3 bases: TGCAGTTACTGGCACTCTGAAGAGACCCAGTACTTC.

The table lists this clonotype with a count of one. J is TRBJ2-1 and V is TRBV6-2 or TRBV6-3; possible D gene TRBD2, 5 bases. The germline CDR1 and CDR2 sequences are MNHEY and SVGEGT. V lost 1 base, J lost 6 bases, and 7 bases lay in between. This CDR3 is 13 amino acids long. CDR3: CASSYWESNEQFF. For the CDR3, the DNA is TGTGCCAGCAGTTACTGGGAGAGCAATGAGCAGTTCTTC.

The V call is TRBV12-3 or TRBV12-4, the J call TRBJ1-5; 10 bases are shared with TRBD1. V lost 6 bases, J lost 0 bases, and 11 bases stayed unmatched. The CDR3 sequence is 18 residues long. The CDR3 spells CASSTDRGHSLSNQPQHF. CDR3 DNA sequence: TGTGCCAGCAGCACTGACAGGGGGCATTCCCTTAGCAATCAGCCCCAGCATTTT.

This rearrangement joins TRBV12-3 or TRBV12-4 to TRBJ1-1, with TRBD1 as a possible D gene (6 bases). The CDR3 totals 14 residues. V was trimmed by 7 bases and J by 2 bases, leaving 14 bases between them. CDR3 bases: TGTGCCAGCATCACACAGGGTCCTAACACTGAAGCTTTCTTT. Its protein is CASITQGPNTEAFF.

The chain links TRBV30 to TRBJ1-2, with TRBD1 matching over 10 bases. The CDR3 totals 15 residues. Germline V gene lookup returns CDR1 GTSNPN and CDR2 SVGIG (reference sequence). The junction had 9 bases not matched to a gene; V was cut back by 0 bases and J by 8 bases. CDR3 residues: CAWSVRSTGGVGYTF. The CDR3 DNA sequence: TGTGCCTGGAGTGTACGGTCGACAGGGGGCGTGGGCTACACCTTC.

This clonotype was seen just once. The chain has TRBV20-1 and TRBJ1-1; D is unresolved. Germline V gives CDR1 DFQATT, CDR2 SNEGSKA (reference sequence). The CDR3 runs 15 residues. V was trimmed by 6 bases and J by 2 bases, leaving 19 bases between them. The CDR3 sequence is CSASQYSRSNTEAFF. The CDR3, as DNA: TGCAGTGCGAGCCAATACTCGAGGAGCAACACTGAAGCTTTCTTT.

The chain combines TRBV29-1 with TRBJ2-3; D possibly corresponds to TRBD2 (6 bases). The CDR3 totals 15 residues. V was cut by 3 bases and J by 3 bases, with 16 bases left in between. In germline, CDR1 is SQVTM, CDR2 ANQGSEA. The CDR3 DNA follows: TGCAGCGTTGAGTGGCGGGGTGCTGGAACAGATACGCAGTATTTT. The encoded protein is CSVEWRGAGTDTQYF.

The V call is TRBV29-1, the J call TRBJ1-2; 8 bases map to TRBD1. CDR1 SQVTM and CDR2 ANQGSEA come from the germline V gene. CDR3 size: 11 residues. V was pared by 6 bases and J by 8 bases, with 5 bases of the junction left unmatched. The CDR3 DNA reads TGCAGCGTCCAGGGGGCGCGAGGCTACACCTTC. Residues: CSVQGARGYTF.

The V gene is TRBV2, the J gene TRBJ1-2, with D perhaps TRBD1 (5 bases). Germline V gene sequence: CDR1 SNHLY, CDR2 FYNNEI. CDR3 length: 13 amino acids. V gave up 5 bases and J gave up 3 bases, with 10 bases separating them. CDR3 residues: CASSSDSHYGYTF. The CDR3 coding sequence is TGTGCCAGCAGTTCCGACAGCCACTATGGCTACACCTTC. Based on the CDR3 plus reference TRBV2 and TRBJ1-2, the full variable domain is EPEVTQTPSHQVTQMGQEVILRCVPISNHLYFYWYRQILGQKVEFLVSFYNNEISEKSEIFDDQFSVERPDGSNFTLKIRSTKLEDSAMYFCASSSDSHYGYTFGSGTRLTVV.

J is TRBJ1-3 and V is TRBV14, with D unresolved. From germline, CDR1 is SGHDN and CDR2 FVKESK. The CDR3 length is 17 residues. The V gene lost 0 bases and the J gene lost 1 base, with 13 bases spanning the gap. The CDR3 DNA sequence: TGTGCCAGCAGCCAAGATCTCAAAGTGCGGTCTGGAAACACCATATATTTT. Its protein product is CASSQDLKVRSGNTIYF.

The rearrangement links TRBV5-4 to TRBJ2-7; 7 bases match TRBD2. Germline trimming cut 3 bases from V and 5 bases from J; bases unmatched to any gene: 11. This CDR3 region has 15 residues. Germline V gene lookup returns CDR1 SGHNT and CDR2 YYREEE (reference sequence). CDR3 protein: CASSSKVGGRDEQYF. CDR3 sequence (DNA): TGTGCCAGCAGCTCCAAGGTGGGCGGGAGAGACGAGCAGTACTTC.

This clonotype was picked up one time. The chain combines TRBV6-1 with TRBJ2-7, with a tentative D call TRBD1 (5 bases). Trimming removed 1 base from V and 4 bases from J, with 17 bases in between. Germline CDR1 reads MNHNS; CDR2 reads SASEGT. This CDR3 has 16 residues. The DNA of the CDR3 is TGTGCCAGCAGTGAAGGACAGCGCCGAAATAATTACGAGCAGTACTTC. Translation gives CASSEGQRRNNYEQYF.

The V and J genes are TRBV12-3 or TRBV12-4 and TRBJ2-6, with 9 bases matching TRBD1. The length of the CDR3 is 17 residues. The J segment lost 4 bases and the V segment lost 6 bases, leaving 10 bases of the junction unmatched. The CDR3 spells CASRPGDRGTGANVLTF. The CDR3 DNA sequence: TGTGCCAGCAGGCCCGGTGACAGGGGGACAGGGGCCAACGTCCTGACTTTC.

This clonotype was detected only once. The V call is TRBV4-2, the J call TRBJ1-3; 7 nucleotides agree with TRBD1. Germline V gives CDR1 LGHNA, CDR2 YNFKEQ. This CDR3 contains 17 residues. The ends lost 2 bases at V and 4 bases at J; junction bases unmatched: 11. The CDR3 sequence: CASSQPDRARRGNTIYF. The CDR3 bases are TGTGCCAGCAGCCAACCCGACAGGGCCCGCCGGGGAAACACCATATATTTT.

In this sample, this clonotype turned up once. CDR3 amino acids: CASSELAGVYNEQFF. CDR3 bases: TGTGCCAGCAGTGAATTAGCGGGAGTTTACAATGAGCAGTTCTTC. The gene calls are TRBV2 and TRBJ2-1; TRBD2 matches 9 bases. Germline CDR1 and CDR2: SNHLY and FYNNEI. The CDR3 is 15 amino acids. V shed 2 bases and J 4 bases; nucleotides not matched to a gene: 3.